This TCR beta chain comes out of a study of blood T cell repertoires in COVID-19. The wider study: Samples of COVID-19 (acute and convalescent) were obtained from the United States, Italy and Spain.

The data were produced by immunoSEQ multiplex PCR, yet TCRdb's version contains in-frame clones alone and is incomplete. The sample records hundreds of thousands of clones, approximately 89% being singletons. Seattle cases were enrolled at active infection and followed longitudinally. This CDR3 spans 15 amino acids. Trimming removed 3 bases from V and 2 bases from J, with 11 bases in between. Germline-derived CDR1 and CDR2 are SGHTA and FQGTGA. The specimen sequenced was peripheral blood. The rearrangement links TRBV7-3 to TRBJ2-1; tentatively, D is TRBD2 (6 bases). The receptor was derived from a woman between 55 and 75 years old with COVID-19, enrolled during active disease. In DNA form, the CDR3 reads TGTGCCAGCAGCTTTCGGGTAGCGGCCTACAATGAGCAGTTCTTC. Protein product: CASSFRVAAYNEQFF.